A selection of T cell receptor beta chains follows, all from one sample in a study of cytomegalovirus exposure and HLA in healthy donors. Sequencing was performed with immunoSEQ multiplex PCR; in TCRdb, only in-frame clones are kept and a portion is missing. The table records about 160,000 clones, roughly 80% of them present only once. Sequencing was carried out using PBMCs. Receptors originate from a male donor in good health and CMV-seronegative. The CDR3 runs from the conserved cysteine through the conserved F or W. D genes are given only for firm matches. Clone size is stated in some rows and not others, as once, few, many or a class when expanded.

>-|TRBD1|TRBJ1-3|TRBV28
TGTGCCAGCACTCCGGACAGGGCTGGAAACACCATATATTTT
CASTPDRAGNTIYF
>few|-|TRBJ1-2|TRBV15
TGTGCCACCAGCAGTCCGATCGGGGCTAACTATGGCTACACCTTC
CATSSPIGANYGYTF
>-|-|TRBJ2-1|TRBV5-1
TGCGCCAGCAGCTTGGAGGGGGCCTACAATGAGCAGTTCTTC
CASSLEGAYNEQFF
>few|-|TRBJ1-2|TRBV6-5
TGTGCCAGCAAGGAGACAGACGCTTATGGCTACACCTTC
CASKETDAYGYTF
>-|TRBD1|TRBJ1-1|TRBV29-1
TGCAGCGTCGGACAGGGCTACACTGAAGCTTTCTTT
CSVGQGYTEAFF
>-|TRBD2|TRBJ2-7|TRBV28
TGTGCCAGCAGCACCGGGAGGATCTTTATCTACGAGCAGTACTTC
CASSTGRIFIYEQYF
>-|TRBD1|TRBJ1-1|TRBV19
TGTGCCAGTACGGACCGACAGGGGATGAACACTGAAGCTTTCTTT
CASTDRQGMNTEAFF
>-|TRBD1|TRBJ1-1|TRBV7-9
TGTGCCAGCAGCTTGACAGGGGATACTGAAGCTTTCTTT
CASSLTGDTEAFF
>-|-|TRBJ2-7|TRBV4-3
TGCGCCAGCAGCCAAGATGGGCAGGCGAGCTCCTACGAGCAGTACTTC
CASSQDGQASSYEQYF
>few|TRBD1|TRBJ2-7|TRBV7-3
TGTGCCAGCACCCCGGGACAGACTTACGAGCAGTACTTC
CASTPGQTYEQYF
>-|TRBD1|TRBJ1-2|TRBV4-3
TGCGCCAGCAGCCAAGTACATATTAACAGGGGAAGTGGCTATGGCTACACCTTC
CASSQVHINRGSGYGYTF
>-|TRBD1|TRBJ1-5|TRBV7-8
TGTGCCAGCAGCCCGTCGGGGCAGGGACAGCAGCCCCAGCATTTT
CASSPSGQGQQPQHF